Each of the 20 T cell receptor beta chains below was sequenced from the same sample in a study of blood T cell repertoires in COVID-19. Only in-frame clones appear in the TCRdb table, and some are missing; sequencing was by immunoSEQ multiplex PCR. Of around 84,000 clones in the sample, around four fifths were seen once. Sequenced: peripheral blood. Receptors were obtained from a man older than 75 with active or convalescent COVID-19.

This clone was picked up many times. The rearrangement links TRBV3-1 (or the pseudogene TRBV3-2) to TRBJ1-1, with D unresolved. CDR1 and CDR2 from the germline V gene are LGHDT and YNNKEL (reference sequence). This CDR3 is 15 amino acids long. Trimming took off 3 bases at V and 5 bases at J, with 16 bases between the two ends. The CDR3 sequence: CASSHRTGAGTEAFF. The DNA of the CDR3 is TGTGCCAGCAGCCACAGGACGGGAGCCGGTACTGAAGCTTTCTTT.

For the CDR3, the DNA is TGCGCCAGCAGCTTTATTAGGGACAGTCGAAACTATGGCTACACCTTC. This gives the protein CASSFIRDSRNYGYTF. The rearrangement joins TRBV5-1 to TRBJ1-2, with 7 bases that match TRBD1. Losses at the gene ends were 2 bases for V and 2 bases for J; bases not matched to a gene: 9. The CDR3 length is 16 residues. Germline V gene data show CDR1 as SGHRS and CDR2 as YFSETQ.

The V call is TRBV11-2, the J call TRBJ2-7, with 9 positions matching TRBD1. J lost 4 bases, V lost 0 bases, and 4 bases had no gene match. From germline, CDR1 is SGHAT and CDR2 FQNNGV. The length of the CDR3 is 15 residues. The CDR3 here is CASSLDDRGWYEQYV. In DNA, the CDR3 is TGTGCCAGCAGCTTAGATGACAGGGGGTGGTACGAGCAGTACGTC.

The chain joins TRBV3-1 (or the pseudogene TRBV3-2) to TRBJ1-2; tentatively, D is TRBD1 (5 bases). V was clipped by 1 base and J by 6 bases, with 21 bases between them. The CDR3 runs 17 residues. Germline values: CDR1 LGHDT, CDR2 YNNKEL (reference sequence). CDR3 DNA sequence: TGTGCCAGCAGCCAAGCTCCAACCGGGACTTTTCACGATGGCTACACCTTC. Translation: CASSQAPTGTFHDGYTF.

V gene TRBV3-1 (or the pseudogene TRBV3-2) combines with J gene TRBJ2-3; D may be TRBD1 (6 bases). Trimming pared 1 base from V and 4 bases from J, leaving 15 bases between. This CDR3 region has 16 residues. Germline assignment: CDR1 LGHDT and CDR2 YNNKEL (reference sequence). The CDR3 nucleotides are TGTGCCAGCAGCCAAGGAGGAGACAGGCGGGCAGATACGCAGTATTTT. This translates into CASSQGGDRRADTQYF.

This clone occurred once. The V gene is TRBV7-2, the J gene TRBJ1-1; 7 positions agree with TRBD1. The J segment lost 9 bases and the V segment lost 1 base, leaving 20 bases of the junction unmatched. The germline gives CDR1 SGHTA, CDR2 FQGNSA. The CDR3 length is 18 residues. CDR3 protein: CASSLVFGTVSLASQAFF. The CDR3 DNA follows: TGTGCCAGCAGCTTAGTTTTTGGGACAGTTTCTCTCGCGAGCCAAGCTTTCTTT.

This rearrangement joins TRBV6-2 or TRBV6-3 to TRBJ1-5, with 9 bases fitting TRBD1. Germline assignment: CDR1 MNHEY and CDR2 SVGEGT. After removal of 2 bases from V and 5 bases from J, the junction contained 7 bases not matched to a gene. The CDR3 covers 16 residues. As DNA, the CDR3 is TGTGCCAGCAGTTACGGAGGGACAGGGAAGCATCAGCCCCAGCATTTT. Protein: CASSYGGTGKHQPQHF.

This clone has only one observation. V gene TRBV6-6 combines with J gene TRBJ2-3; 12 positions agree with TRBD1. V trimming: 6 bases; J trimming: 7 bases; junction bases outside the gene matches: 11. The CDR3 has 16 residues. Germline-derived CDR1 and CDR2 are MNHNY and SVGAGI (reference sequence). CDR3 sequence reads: CASRQNAGTGGHTQYF. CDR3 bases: TGTGCCAGCAGACAGAACGCCGGGACAGGGGGCCATACGCAGTATTTT.

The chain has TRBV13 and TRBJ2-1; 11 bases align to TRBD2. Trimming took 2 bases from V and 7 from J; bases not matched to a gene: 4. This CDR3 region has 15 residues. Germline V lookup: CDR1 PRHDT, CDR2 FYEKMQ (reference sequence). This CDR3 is CASSLLAGGENEQFF. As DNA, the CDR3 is TGTGCCAGCAGCTTACTAGCGGGGGGAGAAAATGAGCAGTTCTTC.

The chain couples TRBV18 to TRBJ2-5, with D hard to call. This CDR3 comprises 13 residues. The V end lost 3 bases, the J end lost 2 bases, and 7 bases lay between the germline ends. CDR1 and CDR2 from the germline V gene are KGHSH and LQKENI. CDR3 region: CASSPVQQETQYF. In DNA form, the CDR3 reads TGTGCCAGCTCACCGGTCCAGCAAGAGACCCAGTACTTC.

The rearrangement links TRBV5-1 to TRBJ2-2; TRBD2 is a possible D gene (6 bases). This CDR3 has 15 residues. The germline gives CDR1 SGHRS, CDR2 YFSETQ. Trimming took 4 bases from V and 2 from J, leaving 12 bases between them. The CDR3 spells CASSTGGPNTGELFF. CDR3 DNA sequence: TGCGCCAGCAGCACCGGAGGGCCCAACACCGGGGAGCTGTTTTTT.

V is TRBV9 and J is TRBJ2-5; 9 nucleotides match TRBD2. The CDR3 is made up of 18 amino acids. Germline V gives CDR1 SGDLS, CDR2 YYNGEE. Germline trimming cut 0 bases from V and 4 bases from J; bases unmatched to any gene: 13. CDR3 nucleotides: TGTGCCAGCAGCGTAGCTGTTTCCAGCGGGGGGCGGGGAGAGACCCAGTACTTC. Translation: CASSVAVSSGGRGETQYF.

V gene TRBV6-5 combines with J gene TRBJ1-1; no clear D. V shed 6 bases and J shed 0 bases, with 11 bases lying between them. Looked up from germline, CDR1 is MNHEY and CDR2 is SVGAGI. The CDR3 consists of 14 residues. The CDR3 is CASSIVSLNTEAFF. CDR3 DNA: TGTGCCAGCAGCATCGTTAGTTTGAACACTGAAGCTTTCTTT.

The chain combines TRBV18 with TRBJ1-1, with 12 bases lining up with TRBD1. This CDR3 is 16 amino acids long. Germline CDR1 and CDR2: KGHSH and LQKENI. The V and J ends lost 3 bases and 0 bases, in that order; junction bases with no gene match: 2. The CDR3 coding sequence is TGTGCCAGCTCACCGGGACAGGGGGCTATGAACACTGAAGCTTTCTTT. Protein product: CASSPGQGAMNTEAFF.

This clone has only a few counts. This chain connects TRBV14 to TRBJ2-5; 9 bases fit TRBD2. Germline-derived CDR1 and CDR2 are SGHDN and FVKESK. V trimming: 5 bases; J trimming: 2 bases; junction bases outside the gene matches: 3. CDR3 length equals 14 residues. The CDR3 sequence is CASSGLAGQETQYF. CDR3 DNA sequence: TGTGCCAGCAGCGGGCTAGCGGGGCAAGAGACCCAGTACTTC.

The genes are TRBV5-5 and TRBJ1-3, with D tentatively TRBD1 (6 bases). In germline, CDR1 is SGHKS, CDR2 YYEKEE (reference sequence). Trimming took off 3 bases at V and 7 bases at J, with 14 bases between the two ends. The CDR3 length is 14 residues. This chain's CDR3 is CASSSTDSLNTIYF. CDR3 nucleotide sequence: TGTGCCAGCAGCTCAACGGACAGCCTTAACACCATATATTTT.

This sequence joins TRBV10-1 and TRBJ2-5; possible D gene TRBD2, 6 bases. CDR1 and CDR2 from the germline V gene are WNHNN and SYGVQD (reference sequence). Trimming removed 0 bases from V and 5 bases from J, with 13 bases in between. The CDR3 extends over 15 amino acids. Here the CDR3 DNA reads TGCGCCAGCAGTGAGTCGGCGGGAAGGTGGGAGACCCAGTACTTC. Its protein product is CASSESAGRWETQYF.

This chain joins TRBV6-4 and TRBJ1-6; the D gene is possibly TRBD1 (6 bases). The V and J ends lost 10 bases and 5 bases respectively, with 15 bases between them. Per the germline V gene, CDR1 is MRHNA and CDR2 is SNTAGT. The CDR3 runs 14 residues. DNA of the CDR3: TGTGCCACAGCCATGGACAGCGATAATTCACCCCTCCACTTT. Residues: CATAMDSDNSPLHF.

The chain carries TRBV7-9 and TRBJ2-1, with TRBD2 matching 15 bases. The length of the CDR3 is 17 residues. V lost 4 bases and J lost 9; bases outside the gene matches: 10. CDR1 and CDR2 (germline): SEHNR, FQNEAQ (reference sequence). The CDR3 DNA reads TGTGCCAGCAGCTCCATGAAACCGGGACTAGCGGGGGGTGAGCAGTTCTTC. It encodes CASSSMKPGLAGGEQFF. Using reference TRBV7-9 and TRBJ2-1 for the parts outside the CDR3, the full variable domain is DTGVSQNPRHKITKRGQNVTFRCDPISEHNRLYWYRQTLGQGPEFLTYFQNEAQLEKSRLLSDRFSAERPKGSFSTLEIQRTEQGDSAMYLCASSSMKPGLAGGEQFFGPGTRLTVL.

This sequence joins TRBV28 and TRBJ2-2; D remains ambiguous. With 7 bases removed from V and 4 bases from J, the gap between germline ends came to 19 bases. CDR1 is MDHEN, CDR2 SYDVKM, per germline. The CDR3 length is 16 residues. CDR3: CASMWAGYPTTGELFF. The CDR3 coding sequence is TGTGCCAGCATGTGGGCCGGATACCCGACCACCGGGGAGCTGTTTTTT.